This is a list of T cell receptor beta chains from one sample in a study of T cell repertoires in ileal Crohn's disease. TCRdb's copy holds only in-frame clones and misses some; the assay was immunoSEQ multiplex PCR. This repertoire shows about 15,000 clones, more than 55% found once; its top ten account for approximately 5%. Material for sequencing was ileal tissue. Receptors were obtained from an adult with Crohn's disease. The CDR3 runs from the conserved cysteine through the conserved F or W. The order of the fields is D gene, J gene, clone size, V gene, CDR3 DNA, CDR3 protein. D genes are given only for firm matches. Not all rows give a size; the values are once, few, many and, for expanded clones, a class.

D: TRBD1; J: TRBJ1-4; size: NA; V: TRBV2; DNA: TGTGCCAGCAGTGGTACAGGGGGGAAACTGTTTTTT; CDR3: CASSGTGGKLFF
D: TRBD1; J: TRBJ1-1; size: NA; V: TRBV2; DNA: TGTGCCAGCAGCGTGGACAGGATGGAAGCTTTCTTT; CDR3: CASSVDRMEAFF
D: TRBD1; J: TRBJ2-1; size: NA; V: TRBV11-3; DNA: TGTGCCAGCAGCTTAGGGACAGGGGTCGGGCAGTTCTTC; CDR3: CASSLGTGVGQFF
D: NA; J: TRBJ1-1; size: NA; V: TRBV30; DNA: TGTGCCTGGAGTGTACGCGGTCCTGAAGCTTTCTTT; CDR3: CAWSVRGPEAFF
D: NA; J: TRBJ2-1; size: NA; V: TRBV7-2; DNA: TGTGCCAGCAGCTCCGCCCGGAGTCTGAGTGAGCAGTTCTTC; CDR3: CASSSARSLSEQFF
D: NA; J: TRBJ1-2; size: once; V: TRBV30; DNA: TGTGCCTGGAGTGGTAATCCGGGAAGAGGCTACACCTTC; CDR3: CAWSGNPGRGYTF
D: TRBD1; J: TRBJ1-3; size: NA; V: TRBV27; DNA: TGTGCCAGCAGTTCCGGGACAGGGAGAAACACCATATATTTT; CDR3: CASSSGTGRNTIYF
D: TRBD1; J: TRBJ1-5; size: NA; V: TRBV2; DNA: TGTGCCAGCAGCGAGGACAGGGGGGATCAGCCCCAGCATTTT; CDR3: CASSEDRGDQPQHF
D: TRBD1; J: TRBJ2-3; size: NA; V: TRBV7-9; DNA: TGTGCCAGCAGCTTAGGGGCAGGGGGCGCAGATACGCAGTATTTT; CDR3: CASSLGAGGADTQYF
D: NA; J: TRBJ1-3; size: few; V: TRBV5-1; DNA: TGCGCCAGCAGCCCGGGGGGGACTGGAAACACCATATATTTT; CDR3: CASSPGGTGNTIYF
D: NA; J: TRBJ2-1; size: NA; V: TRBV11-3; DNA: TGTGCCAGCAGCCAAGGTCAGACTCGGGACAATGAGCAGTTCTTC; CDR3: CASSQGQTRDNEQFF
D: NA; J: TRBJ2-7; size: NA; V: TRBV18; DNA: TGTGCCAGCTCCGTCGATGGGGAGCGCGAGCAGTACTTC; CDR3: CASSVDGEREQYF
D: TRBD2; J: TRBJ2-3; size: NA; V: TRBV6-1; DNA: TGTGCCAGCACCGGACTAGCGGGAGAAGCAGATACGCAGTATTTT; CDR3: CASTGLAGEADTQYF
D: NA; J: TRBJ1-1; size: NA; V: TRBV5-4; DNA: TGTGCCAGCAGCTTGGTCTACAACACTGAAGCTTTCTTT; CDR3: CASSLVYNTEAFF
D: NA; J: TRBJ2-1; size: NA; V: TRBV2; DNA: TGTGCCACAACCACGCTGGACTACTACAATGAGCAGTTCTTC; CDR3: CATTTLDYYNEQFF
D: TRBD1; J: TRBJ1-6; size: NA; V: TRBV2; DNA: TGTGCCAGCAGTGTTGGACAGGGTAATTCACCCCTCCACTTT; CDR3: CASSVGQGNSPLHF
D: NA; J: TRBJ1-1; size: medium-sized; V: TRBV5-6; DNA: TGTGCCAGCAGTTGGGACATCCGTGGAACTGAAGCTTTCTTT; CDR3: CASSWDIRGTEAFF
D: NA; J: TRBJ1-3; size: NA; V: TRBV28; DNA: TGTGCCAGCAGTCCCCAGGGTGGGGAAAACACCATATATTTT; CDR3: CASSPQGGENTIYF
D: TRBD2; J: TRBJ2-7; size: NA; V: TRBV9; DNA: TGTGCCAGCAGCGTAGGTTCAGGGACTAGCGGGAATGAGCAGTACTTC; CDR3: CASSVGSGTSGNEQYF
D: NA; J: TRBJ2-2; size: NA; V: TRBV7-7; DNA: TGTGCCAGCAGCTCGGGACCCGGGAGAGGCACCGGGGAGCTGTTTTTT; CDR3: CASSSGPGRGTGELFF
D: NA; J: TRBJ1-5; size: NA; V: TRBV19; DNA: TGTGCCAGTAGTTCCCGACTGACAGGAACCGCTTATAGCAATCAGCCCCAGCATTTT; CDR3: CASSSRLTGTAYSNQPQHF
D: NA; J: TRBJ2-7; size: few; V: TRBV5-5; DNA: TGTGCCAGCAGCTTGTGGTATCTCAGCTCCTACGAGCAGTACTTC; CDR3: CASSLWYLSSYEQYF
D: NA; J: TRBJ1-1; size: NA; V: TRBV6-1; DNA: TGTGCCAGCAGTGTACATGGGAGTTGGGACACTGAAGCTTTCTTT; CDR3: CASSVHGSWDTEAFF
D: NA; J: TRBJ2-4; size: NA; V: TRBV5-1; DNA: TGCGCCAGCAGCGGAGGGGCCACCCAAAACATTCAGTACTTC; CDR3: CASSGGATQNIQYF
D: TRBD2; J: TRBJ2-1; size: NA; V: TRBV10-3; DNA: TGTGCCATCAGTGATCCGGCTAGCGGGAGGAATGAGCAGTTCTTC; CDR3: CAISDPASGRNEQFF
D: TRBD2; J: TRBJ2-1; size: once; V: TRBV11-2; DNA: TGTGCCAGCAGCTTAGGAAGCGGGGGGGCCACGCATGAGCAGTTCTTC; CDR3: CASSLGSGGATHEQFF
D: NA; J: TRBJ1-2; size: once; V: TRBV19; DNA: TGTGCCAGTAGTATAGACACTAACTATGGCTACACCTTC; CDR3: CASSIDTNYGYTF
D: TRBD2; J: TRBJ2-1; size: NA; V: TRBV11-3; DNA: TGTGCCAGCAGCTCCGGGACTAGCGGGACTGAGCAGTTCTTC; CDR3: CASSSGTSGTEQFF
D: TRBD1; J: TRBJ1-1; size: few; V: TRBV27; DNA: TGTGCCAGCAGTCCCCTGGGACAGAAAAAAACTGAAGCTTTCTTT; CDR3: CASSPLGQKKTEAFF
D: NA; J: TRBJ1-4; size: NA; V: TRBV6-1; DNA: TGTGCCAGCACCCGGGGTCCAAATGAAAAACTGTTTTTT; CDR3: CASTRGPNEKLFF
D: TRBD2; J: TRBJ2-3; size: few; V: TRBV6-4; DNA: TGTGCCAGCAGTGCTAGCGGGGGGGCAGATACGCAGTATTTT; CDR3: CASSASGGADTQYF
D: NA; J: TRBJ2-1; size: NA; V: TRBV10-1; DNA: TGCGCCAGCAGTCGGACATCGAGCTCCTACAATGAGCAGTTCTTC; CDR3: CASSRTSSSYNEQFF
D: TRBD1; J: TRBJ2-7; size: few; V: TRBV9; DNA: TGTGCCAGCAGCGTAGGAGACAGGGGTTACGAGCAGTACTTC; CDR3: CASSVGDRGYEQYF
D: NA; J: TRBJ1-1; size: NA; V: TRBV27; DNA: TGTGCCAGCATGACAGGCATGAACACTGAAGCTTTCTTT; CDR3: CASMTGMNTEAFF
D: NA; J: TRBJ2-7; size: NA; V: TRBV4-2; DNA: TGTGCCAGCGGACCTTTAGCTGGAGATGCGGGCGAGCAGTACTTC; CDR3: CASGPLAGDAGEQYF
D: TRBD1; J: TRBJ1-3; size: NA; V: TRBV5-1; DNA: TGCGCCAGCAGCTTGGTTGCAGGGGGCAGAAACACCATATATTTT; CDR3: CASSLVAGGRNTIYF
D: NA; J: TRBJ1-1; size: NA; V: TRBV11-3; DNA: TGTGCCAGCAGCCCGGTCCAGGGCACTGAAGCTTTCTTT; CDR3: CASSPVQGTEAFF
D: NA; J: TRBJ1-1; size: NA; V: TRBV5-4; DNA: TGTGCCAGCAGTTCAGAGGCGGGGAGGGCGAACACTGAAGCTTTCTTT; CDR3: CASSSEAGRANTEAFF
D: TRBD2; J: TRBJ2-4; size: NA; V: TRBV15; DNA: TGTGCCACCAGCAGGGGACTAGCGGGAATACGCTTAGCCAAAAACATTCAGTACTTC; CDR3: CATSRGLAGIRLAKNIQYF
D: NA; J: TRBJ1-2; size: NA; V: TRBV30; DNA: TGTGCCTGGAGTGGGGACACTAACTATGGCTACACCTTC; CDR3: CAWSGDTNYGYTF
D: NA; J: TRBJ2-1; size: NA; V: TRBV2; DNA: TGTGCCAGCAGACGTGGGGGGAGCTCCTACAATGAGCAGTTCTTC; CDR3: CASRRGGSSYNEQFF